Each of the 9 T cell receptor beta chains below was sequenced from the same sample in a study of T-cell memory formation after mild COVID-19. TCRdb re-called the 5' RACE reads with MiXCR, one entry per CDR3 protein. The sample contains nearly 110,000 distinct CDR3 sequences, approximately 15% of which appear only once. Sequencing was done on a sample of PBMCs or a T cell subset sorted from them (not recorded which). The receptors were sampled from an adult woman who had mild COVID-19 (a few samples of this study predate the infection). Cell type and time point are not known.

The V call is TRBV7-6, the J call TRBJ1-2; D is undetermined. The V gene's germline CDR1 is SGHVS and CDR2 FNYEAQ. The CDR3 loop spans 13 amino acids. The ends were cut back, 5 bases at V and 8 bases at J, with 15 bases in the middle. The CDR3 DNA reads TGTGCCAGCAGCCCCGGTGGCGTTTGGGGCTACACCTTC. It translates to CASSPGGVWGYTF. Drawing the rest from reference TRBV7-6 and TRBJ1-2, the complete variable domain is GAGVSQSPRYKVTKRGQDVALRCDPISGHVSLYWYRQALGQGPEFLTYFNYEAQQDKSGLPNDRFSAERPEGSISTLTIQRTEQRDSAMYRCASSPGGVWGYTFGSGTRLTVV.

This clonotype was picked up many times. CDR3 nucleotide sequence: TGTGCCAGCAGCTTAAGTCTAGACCCCCTGGGCGCCCAGTACTTC. This translates into CASSLSLDPLGAQYF. The genes are TRBV7-7 and TRBJ2-5; no firm D call. The CDR3 is made up of 15 amino acids. Germline V CDR1 and CDR2: SSHAT, FNYEAQ (reference sequence). The V and J ends lost 2 bases and 9 bases respectively, with 19 bases between them.

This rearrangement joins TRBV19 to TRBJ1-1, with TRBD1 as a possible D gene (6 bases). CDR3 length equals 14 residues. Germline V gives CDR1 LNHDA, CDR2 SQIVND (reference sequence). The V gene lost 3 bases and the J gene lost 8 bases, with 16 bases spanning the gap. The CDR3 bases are TGTGCCAGTAGTATTCTTCCCACGGGGGGCGAAGCTTTCTTT. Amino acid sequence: CASSILPTGGEAFF.

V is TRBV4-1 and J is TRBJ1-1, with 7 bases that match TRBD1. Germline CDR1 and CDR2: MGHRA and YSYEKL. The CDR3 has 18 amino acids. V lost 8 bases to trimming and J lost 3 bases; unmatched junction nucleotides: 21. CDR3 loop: CASHPAGGKGAGYTEAFF. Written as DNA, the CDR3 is TGCGCCAGCCACCCCGCAGGGGGTAAAGGGGCAGGGTACACTGAAGCTTTCTTT.

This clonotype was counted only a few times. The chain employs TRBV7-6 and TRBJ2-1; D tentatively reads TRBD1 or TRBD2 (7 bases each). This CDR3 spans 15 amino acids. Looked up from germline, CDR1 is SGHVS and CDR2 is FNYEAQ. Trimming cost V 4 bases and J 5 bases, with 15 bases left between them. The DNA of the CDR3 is TGTGCCAGCAGCTCAGGGGGGGGCCTTGACAATGAGCAGTTCTTC. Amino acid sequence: CASSSGGGLDNEQFF.

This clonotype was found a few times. CDR3 sequence: CASSQEDGQAQETQYF. As DNA, the CDR3 is TGTGCCAGCAGCCAAGAAGATGGACAGGCGCAAGAGACCCAGTACTTC. This chain links TRBV21-1 with TRBJ2-5; TRBD1 is the table's D call, not checked against the DNA. TRBV21-1 constitutes a pseudogene. The CDR3 has 16 residues.

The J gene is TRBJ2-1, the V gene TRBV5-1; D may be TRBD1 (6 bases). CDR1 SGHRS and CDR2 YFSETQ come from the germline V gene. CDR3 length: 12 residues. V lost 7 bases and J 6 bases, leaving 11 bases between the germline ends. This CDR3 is CASGVTGNEQFF. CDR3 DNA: TGCGCCAGCGGCGTGACAGGCAATGAGCAGTTCTTC.

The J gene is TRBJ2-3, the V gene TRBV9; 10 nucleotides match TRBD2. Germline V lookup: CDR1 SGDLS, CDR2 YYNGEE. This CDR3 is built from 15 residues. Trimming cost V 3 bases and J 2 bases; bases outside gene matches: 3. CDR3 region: CASSDGLAVTDTQYF. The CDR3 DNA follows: TGTGCCAGCAGCGACGGACTAGCGGTCACAGATACGCAGTATTTT.

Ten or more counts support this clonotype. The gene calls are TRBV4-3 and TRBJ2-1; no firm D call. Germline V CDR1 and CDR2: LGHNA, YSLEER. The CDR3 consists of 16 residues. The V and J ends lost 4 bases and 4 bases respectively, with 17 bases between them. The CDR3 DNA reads TGCGCCAGCAGCCCCGCCGCAGGCGCTTCGTACAATGAGCAGTTCTTC. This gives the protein CASSPAAGASYNEQFF.